These 32 T cell receptor beta chains share one sample of origin, sequenced in a study of T cell repertoires in cytomegalovirus infection. No cognate antigen is known for these TCRs. Each CDR3 protein gets one entry after TCRdb re-called the reads with MiXCR. The sample lists roughly 920,000 distinct CDR3 sequences, approximately 32% occurring once. This material consisted of cultured CD8+ T cells from PBMCs, taken from culture after CMV antigen stimulation. These receptors were collected from a human donor in good health (CMV status not recorded). Some clones in this sample may be carry-over from other donors' samples.

The chain links TRBV7-6 to TRBJ2-7; tentative D call: TRBD1 (6 bases). This CDR3 is 15 amino acids long. V lost 6 bases to trimming and J lost 3 bases, with 18 bases between them. The germline CDR1 and CDR2 sequences are SGHVS and FNYEAQ. The CDR3 reads CASRGTTGQNYEQYF. Here the CDR3 DNA reads TGTGCCAGCAGAGGGACCACCGGACAGAACTACGAGCAGTACTTC.

The sample holds many counts of this clonotype. The chain recombines TRBV7-6 with TRBJ2-1; 11 bases match TRBD2. CDR1 SGHVS and CDR2 FNYEAQ come from the germline V gene. The CDR3 has 15 residues. The V and J ends lost 6 bases and 4 bases, in that order; junction bases with no gene match: 5. The CDR3 bases are TGTGCCAGCAGTCGTAGCGGGGGGGCATACAATGAGCAGTTCTTC. This codes for CASSRSGGAYNEQFF. Combining the CDR3 with reference TRBV7-6 and TRBJ2-1 gives the whole variable domain GAGVSQSPRYKVTKRGQDVALRCDPISGHVSLYWYRQALGQGPEFLTYFNYEAQQDKSGLPNDRFSAERPEGSISTLTIQRTEQRDSAMYRCASSRSGGAYNEQFFGPGTRLTVL.

This clonotype turned up a few times. The V and J genes are TRBV9 and TRBJ2-6; TRBD1 agrees at 9 bases. Germline CDR1 and CDR2: SGDLS and YYNGEE. After removal of 10 bases from V and 4 bases from J, the junction contained 9 bases not matched to a gene. The CDR3 is made up of 15 amino acids. In DNA form, the CDR3 reads TGTGCCTCCCGGGACAGGGTTTCCGGGGCCAACGTCCTGACTTTC. It codes for CASRDRVSGANVLTF.

This chain uses TRBV28 with TRBJ2-1; D is perhaps TRBD1 (6 bases). With 10 bases removed from V and 6 bases from J, the gap between germline ends came to 22 bases. This CDR3 is 15 amino acids long. CDR1 and CDR2 from the germline V gene are MDHEN and SYDVKM. The CDR3 reads CANRSPRQEGNEQFF. CDR3 nucleotide sequence: TGTGCCAACAGAAGCCCTCGACAGGAAGGCAATGAGCAGTTCTTC.

The table lists this clonotype with a few counts. This chain connects TRBV6-5 to TRBJ2-7; 8 nucleotides line up with TRBD1. The V segment lost 2 bases and the J segment 4 bases; nucleotides outside the gene matches: 4. CDR1 and CDR2 from the germline V gene are MNHEY and SVGAGI. This CDR3 is 14 amino acids long. CDR3 sequence: CASSYAGGAYEQYF. CDR3 sequence (DNA): TGTGCCAGCAGTTACGCAGGGGGCGCGTACGAGCAGTACTTC.

The chain uses TRBV15 and TRBJ2-2, with D unresolved. Trimming shortened V by 4 bases and J by 15 bases, and 18 bases separated the two germline ends. The CDR3 extends over 13 amino acids. Looked up from germline, CDR1 is LNHNV and CDR2 is YYDKDF (reference sequence). CDR3 nucleotide sequence: TGTGCCACCAGCACCGGCCGGGCTAAGGTCTTGTTTTTT. Translation: CATSTGRAKVLFF.

The chain has TRBV19 and TRBJ1-5, with D maybe TRBD1 (6 bases). The CDR3 spans 15 residues. The V end lost 2 bases, the J end lost 3 bases, and 11 bases lay between the germline ends. Looked up from germline, CDR1 is LNHDA and CDR2 is SQIVND (reference sequence). DNA for the CDR3: TGTGCCAGTAGTATAATGGGACACATCAATCAGCCCCAGCATTTT. It yields the protein CASSIMGHINQPQHF.

V usage is TRBV15 and J usage is TRBJ2-2, with 7 bases identical to TRBD2. Germline-derived CDR1 and CDR2 are LNHNV and YYDKDF (reference sequence). This CDR3 region has 18 residues. The V segment lost 1 base and the J segment 0 bases; nucleotides outside the gene matches: 8. This CDR3 reads CATSRAPPSGANTGELFF. In nucleotides, the CDR3 is TGTGCCACCAGCAGAGCCCCCCCCAGCGGGGCGAACACCGGGGAGCTGTTTTTT.

The CDR3: CASSTGVQQETQYF. The CDR3 DNA follows: TGTGCCAGCAGCACGGGGGTTCAACAAGAGACCCAGTACTTC. This chain links TRBV6-2 or TRBV6-3 with TRBJ2-5; D is perhaps TRBD2 (6 bases). The CDR3 sequence is 14 residues long. From germline, CDR1 is MNHEY and CDR2 SVGEGT. The V end was cut by 6 bases, the J end by 2 bases, with 13 bases between.

This clonotype was seen just once. V and J are TRBV7-6 and TRBJ2-2; 8 nucleotides match TRBD1. The CDR3 spans 15 residues. V trimming: 5 bases; J trimming: 5 bases; junction bases outside the gene matches: 7. The V gene's germline CDR1 is SGHVS and CDR2 FNYEAQ. The CDR3 nucleotides are TGTGCCAGCAGCCGGACAGGGAGCCAGACCGGGGAGCTGTTTTTT. Amino acid sequence: CASSRTGSQTGELFF.

In this sample, this clonotype turned up many times. The chain carries TRBV7-6 and TRBJ1-4, with D tentatively TRBD1 (6 bases). Trimming removed 5 bases from V and 8 bases from J, with 21 bases in between. This CDR3 spans 16 amino acids. Per the germline V gene, CDR1 is SGHVS and CDR2 is FNYEAQ. The CDR3 coding sequence is TGTGCCAGCAGCACGAGGGGGACCGAAGGAGGGGAAAAACTGTTTTTT. It specifies CASSTRGTEGGEKLFF. The variable domain in full, completed from reference TRBV7-6 and TRBJ1-4, reads GAGVSQSPRYKVTKRGQDVALRCDPISGHVSLYWYRQALGQGPEFLTYFNYEAQQDKSGLPNDRFSAERPEGSISTLTIQRTEQRDSAMYRCASSTRGTEGGEKLFFGSGTQLSVL.

V is TRBV6-2 or TRBV6-3 and J is TRBJ2-7, with D uncertain. Germline CDR1 and CDR2: MNHEY and SVGEGT. The V gene lost 5 bases and the J gene lost 3 bases, with 17 bases spanning the gap. The CDR3 loop spans 15 amino acids. The CDR3 nucleotides read TGTGCCAGCAGTACCCCGGAACAGATGCGCTACGAGCAGTACGTC. Its translation: CASSTPEQMRYEQYV.

Concerning this clonotype itself: This may be a read error, as it is one base from a much larger clone. The rearrangement links TRBV5-5 to TRBJ1-6; a weak D match, TRBD1 (6 bases). Germline V gene lookup returns CDR1 SGHKS and CDR2 YYEKEE (reference sequence). The V end was cut by 4 bases, the J end by 7 bases, with 12 bases between. The CDR3 is 14 amino acids. The CDR3 reads CASSQDSLNSPLHF. The CDR3, as DNA: TGTGCCAGCAGCCAGGACAGCCTCAATTCACCCCTCCACTTT. Full variable domain (remainder filled in from reference TRBV5-5 and TRBJ1-6): DAGVTQSPTHLIKTRGQQVTLRCSPISGHKSVSWYQQVLGQGPQFIFQYYEKEERGRGNFPDRFSARQFPNYSSELNVNALLLGDSALYLCASSQDSLNSPLHFGNGTRLTVT.

The V gene is TRBV20-1, the J gene TRBJ2-1; 12 nucleotides match TRBD2. V was clipped by 6 bases and J by 8 bases; unmatched bases: 5. Looked up from germline, CDR1 is DFQATT and CDR2 is SNEGSKA (reference sequence). This CDR3 spans 13 amino acids. Written as DNA, the CDR3 is TGCAGTGCCCCACTAGCGGGGGGCGATGAGCAGTTCTTC. Amino acid sequence: CSAPLAGGDEQFF.

The chain joins TRBV7-4 to TRBJ2-7; possible D gene TRBD2, 6 bases. CDR1 SGHVT and CDR2 SQSDAQ come from the germline V gene. There are 14 residues in the CDR3. V lost 5 bases to trimming and J lost 2 bases, with 13 bases between them. CDR3 sequence (DNA): TGTGCCAGCAGCCCTGGGGGGATCGCCTACGAGCAGTACTTC. This codes for CASSPGGIAYEQYF.

This clonotype appeared a few times. This chain connects TRBV6-5 to TRBJ2-2; tentatively, D is TRBD1 (6 bases). CDR3 length equals 13 residues. Trimming removed 1 base from V and 6 bases from J, with 6 bases in between. Germline V gives CDR1 MNHEY, CDR2 SVGAGI. CDR3 in DNA: TGTGCCAGCAGTTACTGGGGGCCCGGGGAGCTGTTTTTT. Protein product: CASSYWGPGELFF.

In this sample, this clonotype turned up a few times. The chain recombines TRBV12-3 or TRBV12-4 with TRBJ2-1; 8 bases agree with TRBD2. V shed 8 bases, J shed 9 bases, and the junction held 3 bases outside the gene matches. The CDR3 is made up of 11 amino acids. The chain's CDR3 is CASRGGLEQFF. CDR3 DNA: TGTGCCAGCCGGGGGGGCCTTGAGCAGTTCTTC.

This clonotype showed up just a few times. The V call is TRBV10-3, the J call TRBJ2-7; tentatively, D is TRBD2 (7 bases). Germline CDR1 reads ENHRY; CDR2 reads SYGVKD. The ends were cut back, 8 bases at V and 1 base at J, with 30 bases in the middle. The CDR3 totals 19 residues. The CDR3 loop is CAIAEGGSGVSFRSYEQYV. The DNA of the CDR3 is TGTGCCATCGCAGAGGGGGGGTCAGGGGTTTCGTTTAGGTCCTACGAGCAGTACGTC.

The chain combines TRBV6-2 or TRBV6-3 with TRBJ1-6; TRBD1 agrees at 7 bases. V lost 5 bases and J lost 2; bases outside the gene matches: 9. The germline V gene encodes CDR1 MNHEY and CDR2 SVGEGT. There are 17 residues in the CDR3. The CDR3 spells CASSGRQGRAYNSPLHF. As DNA, the CDR3 is TGTGCCAGCAGTGGACGACAGGGACGTGCCTATAATTCACCCCTCCACTTT.

This clonotype was counted at least ten times. The V call is TRBV24-1, the J call TRBJ2-3; D is undetermined. The CDR3 contains 16 residues. The V and J ends lost 2 bases and 0 bases respectively, with 11 bases between them. Germline CDR1 and CDR2: KGHDR and SFDVKD. The CDR3 is CATSDYRATSTDTQYF. DNA of the CDR3: TGTGCCACCAGTGATTATAGGGCGACTAGCACAGATACGCAGTATTTT.

The chain carries TRBV27 and TRBJ2-7; 9 bases map to TRBD1. V lost 4 bases to trimming and J lost 4 bases; unmatched junction nucleotides: 5. CDR3 size: 14 residues. CDR1 and CDR2 from the germline V gene are MNHEY and SMNVEV (reference sequence). The CDR3 sequence: CASSYGTGMYEQYV. The CDR3 DNA sequence: TGTGCCAGCAGTTATGGGACAGGGATGTACGAGCAGTACGTC.

The sample holds a few counts of this clonotype. The chain links TRBV2 to TRBJ1-4, with D maybe TRBD1 (5 bases). The CDR3 runs to 18 residues. Germline CDR1 SNHLY, CDR2 FYNNEI. The ends were cut back, 6 bases at V and 2 bases at J, with 22 bases in the middle. The CDR3 protein is CASRRKQQADLTNEKLFF. CDR3 DNA sequence: TGTGCCAGCAGGAGGAAACAACAGGCGGACCTCACTAATGAAAAACTGTTTTTT.

In this sample, this clonotype turned up many times. The chain uses TRBV7-8 and TRBJ2-5; 16 nucleotides match TRBD2. Germline V gene lookup returns CDR1 SGHVS and CDR2 FQNEAQ. There are 21 residues in the CDR3. Unmatched junction bases numbered 11, after V lost 0 bases and J lost 1 base. This CDR3 is CASSLAPGLAGGPSSQETQYF. The CDR3 bases are TGTGCCAGCAGCTTAGCGCCGGGACTAGCGGGGGGGCCGAGTAGCCAAGAGACCCAGTACTTC.

The V and J genes are TRBV6-2 or TRBV6-3 and TRBJ1-2, with 9 bases fitting TRBD1. This CDR3 spans 16 amino acids. Germline values: CDR1 MNHEY, CDR2 SVGEGT. V lost 0 bases, J lost 4 bases, and 6 bases stayed unmatched. CDR3 sequence: CASSYSSDRGFYGYTF. Written as DNA, the CDR3 is TGTGCCAGCAGTTACTCTTCGGACAGGGGATTCTATGGCTACACCTTC.

The chain carries TRBV4-1 and TRBJ1-2; D remains unclear. Germline V CDR1 and CDR2: MGHRA, YSYEKL. This CDR3 contains 14 residues. V was pared by 0 bases and J by 4 bases, with 9 bases between. In DNA form, the CDR3 reads TGCGCCAGCAGCCAAGAAGGAGGGAGCTATGGCTACACCTTC. Translating it yields CASSQEGGSYGYTF.

The chain recombines TRBV12-3 or TRBV12-4 with TRBJ2-2; tentatively, D is TRBD1 (6 bases). The CDR3 is 14 amino acids. V was pared by 11 bases and J by 2 bases, with 15 bases between. The CDR3, as DNA: TGTGCCTCCTCGGGACAAGCCAACACCGGGGAGCTGTTTTTT. Residues: CASSGQANTGELFF.

There are many counts of this clonotype. The rearrangement joins TRBV4-1 to TRBJ1-1; D is unclear. This CDR3 spans 12 amino acids. Germline CDR1 is MGHRA and CDR2 is YSYEKL. With 1 base removed from V and 5 bases from J, the gap between germline ends came to 5 bases. CDR3 protein: CASSQATTEAFF. Here the CDR3 DNA reads TGCGCCAGCAGCCAAGCTACTACTGAAGCTTTCTTT.

The chain links TRBV6-1 to TRBJ2-7, with TRBD1 identical over 7 bases. The length of the CDR3 is 16 residues. Looked up from germline, CDR1 is MNHNS and CDR2 is SASEGT. Here the CDR3 DNA reads TGTGCCAACAGTGAAGCCCGCCAGGGGGAAAGGTACGAGCAGTACGTC. Amino acids: CANSEARQGERYEQYV.

This sequence joins TRBV4-1 and TRBJ2-2; unclear D gene. V was trimmed by 3 bases and J by 1 base, leaving 15 bases between them. The CDR3 runs to 17 residues. Germline V gene data show CDR1 as MGHRA and CDR2 as YSYEKL. This CDR3 is CASSHPSRGENTGELFF. CDR3 in DNA: TGCGCCAGCAGCCACCCCTCTAGAGGAGAGAACACCGGGGAGCTGTTTTTT.

This clonotype was seen ten or more times. V usage is TRBV7-2 and J usage is TRBJ2-3; tentative D call: TRBD2 (5 bases). In germline, CDR1 is SGHTA, CDR2 FQGNSA. Trimming stripped 4 bases from V and 2 bases from J, with 22 bases between. CDR3 length equals 18 residues. The CDR3 loop is CASSSHTGTADITDTQYF. CDR3 coding DNA: TGTGCCAGCAGCTCCCACACGGGTACAGCGGATATCACAGATACGCAGTATTTT.

This sequence joins TRBV27 and TRBJ2-1; 7 nucleotides line up with TRBD2. CDR1 MNHEY and CDR2 SMNVEV come from the germline V gene (reference sequence). This CDR3 has 16 amino acids. With V trimmed by 6 bases and J by 5 bases, 13 bases remained unmatched. In DNA, the CDR3 is TGTGCCAGCAGCACCGCGGCTAGCGGAGACCACAATGAGCAGTTCTTC. Translated: CASSTAASGDHNEQFF.

This clonotype was recorded a few times. The chain employs TRBV12-3 or TRBV12-4 and TRBJ1-3; D possibly corresponds to TRBD1 (6 bases). With 8 bases removed from V and 2 bases from J, the gap between germline ends came to 16 bases. The CDR3 covers 15 residues. This chain's CDR3 is CASSAPDSTGNTIYF. CDR3 coding DNA: TGTGCCAGCTCGGCCCCGGACAGTACTGGAAACACCATATATTTT.